The rows below give T cell receptor beta chains drawn from one sample of a study of control samples from healthy donors and cancer patients. Only in-frame clones appear in the TCRdb table, and some are missing; sequencing was by immunoSEQ multiplex PCR. Of 150,000 or so clones in the sample, approximately 96% were seen once. Specimen: blood. The receptors stem from a man aged 35-49 years in good health. Both conserved end residues are part of each CDR3. A D gene is named only where the DNA matches it firmly.

NA	TRBJ1-3	TRBV21-1	TGTGCCAGCAGCCGTAACCTTAAAAAGGGGGTGTCAGGAAACACCATATATTTT	CASSRNLKKGVSGNTIYF
NA	TRBJ2-7	TRBV18	TGTGCCAGCTCACCGTACGGAGACTACGAGCAGTACTTC	CASSPYGDYEQYF
NA	TRBJ2-7	TRBV12-3/TRBV12-4	TGTGCCAGCAGTTTAGCAGGGGGCTACGAGCAGTACTTC	CASSLAGGYEQYF
TRBD2	TRBJ2-7	TRBV10-3	TGTGCCATCAGTTATCATGCCGGGACTAGCGGCGAGCAGTACTTC	CAISYHAGTSGEQYF
NA	TRBJ1-6	TRBV5-6	TGTGCCAGCAGCGGAAGGACAGCTGATAATTCACCCCTCCACTTT	CASSGRTADNSPLHF
NA	TRBJ2-7	TRBV6-2/TRBV6-3	TGTGCCAGCAGCTTCGGGAAGCTTTACGAGCAGTACTTC	CASSFGKLYEQYF
NA	TRBJ1-5	TRBV6-1	TGTGCCAGCAGTGAAGGCGGAGGGGGACAGCCCCAGCATTTT	CASSEGGGGQPQHF
NA	TRBJ2-7	TRBV28	TGTGCCAGCCAAGGGGGAGTCTTGCACTCCTACGAGCAGTACTTC	CASQGGVLHSYEQYF
TRBD1	TRBJ2-1	TRBV7-2	TGTGCCAGCAGCTTAGGGTTAGGACAGGGGGCGGGTGAGCAGTTCTTC	CASSLGLGQGAGEQFF
NA	TRBJ2-3	TRBV20-1	TGCAGTGCTAGTAGCGGTGGCACAGATACGCAGTATTTT	CSASSGGTDTQYF
NA	TRBJ2-1	TRBV30	TGTGCCTGGAGTGTACTGGGGGGCAATGAGCAGTTCTTC	CAWSVLGGNEQFF